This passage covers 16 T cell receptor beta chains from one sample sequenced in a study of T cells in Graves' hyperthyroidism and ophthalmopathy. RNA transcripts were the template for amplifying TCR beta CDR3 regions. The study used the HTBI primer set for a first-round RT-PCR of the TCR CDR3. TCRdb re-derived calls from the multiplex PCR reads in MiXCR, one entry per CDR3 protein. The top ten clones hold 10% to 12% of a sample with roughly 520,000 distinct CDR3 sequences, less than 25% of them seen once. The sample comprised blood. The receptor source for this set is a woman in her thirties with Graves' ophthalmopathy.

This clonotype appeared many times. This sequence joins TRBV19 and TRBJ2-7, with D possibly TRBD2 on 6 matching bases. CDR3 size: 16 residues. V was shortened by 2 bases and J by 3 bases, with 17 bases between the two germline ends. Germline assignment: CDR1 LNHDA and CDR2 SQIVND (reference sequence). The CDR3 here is CASSIRRGGSGYEQYF. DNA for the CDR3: TGTGCCAGTAGTATAAGGAGGGGAGGATCCGGCTACGAGCAGTACTTC.

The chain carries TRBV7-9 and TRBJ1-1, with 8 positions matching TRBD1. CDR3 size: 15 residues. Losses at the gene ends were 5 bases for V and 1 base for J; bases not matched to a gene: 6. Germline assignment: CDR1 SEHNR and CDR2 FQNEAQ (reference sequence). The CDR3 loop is CASSGQGEGNTEAFF. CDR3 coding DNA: TGTGCCAGCAGCGGACAGGGTGAGGGGAACACTGAAGCTTTCTTT.

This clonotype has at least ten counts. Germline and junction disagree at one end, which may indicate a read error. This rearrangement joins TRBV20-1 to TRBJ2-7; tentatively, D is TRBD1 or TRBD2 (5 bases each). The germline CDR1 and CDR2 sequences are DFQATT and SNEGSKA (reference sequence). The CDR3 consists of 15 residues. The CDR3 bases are TGCAGTGCCACTACCTCGAGGGGACGGATCTACGGGCAGTACTTC. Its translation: CSATTSRGRIYGQYF.

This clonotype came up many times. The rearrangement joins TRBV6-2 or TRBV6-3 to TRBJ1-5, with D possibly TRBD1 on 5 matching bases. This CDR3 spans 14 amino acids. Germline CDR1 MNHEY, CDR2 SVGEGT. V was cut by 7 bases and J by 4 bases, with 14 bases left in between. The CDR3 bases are TGTGCCAGCAACCGGGGGGACTCAAATCAGCCCCAGCATTTT. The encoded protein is CASNRGDSNQPQHF.

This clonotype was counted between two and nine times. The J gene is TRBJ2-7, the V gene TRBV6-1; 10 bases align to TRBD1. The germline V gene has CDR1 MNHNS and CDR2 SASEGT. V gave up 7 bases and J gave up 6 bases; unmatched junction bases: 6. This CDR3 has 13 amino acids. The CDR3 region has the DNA TGTGCCAGCACTGGACAGGGGGGATCCGAGCAGTACTTC. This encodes CASTGQGGSEQYF.

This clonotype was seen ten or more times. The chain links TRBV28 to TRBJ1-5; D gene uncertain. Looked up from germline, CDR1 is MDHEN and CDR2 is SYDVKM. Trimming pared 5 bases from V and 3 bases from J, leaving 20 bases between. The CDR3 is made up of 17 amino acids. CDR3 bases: TGTGCCAGCAGTGGTAACAGTGACTTGGACTACAATCAGCCCCAGCATTTT. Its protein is CASSGNSDLDYNQPQHF.

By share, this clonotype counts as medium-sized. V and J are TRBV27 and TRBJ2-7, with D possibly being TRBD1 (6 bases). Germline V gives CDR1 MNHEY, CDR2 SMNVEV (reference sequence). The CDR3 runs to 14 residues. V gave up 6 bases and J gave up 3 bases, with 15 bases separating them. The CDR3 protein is CASSSGTSLYEQYF. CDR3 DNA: TGTGCCAGCAGCTCCGGGACATCTCTCTACGAGCAGTACTTC.

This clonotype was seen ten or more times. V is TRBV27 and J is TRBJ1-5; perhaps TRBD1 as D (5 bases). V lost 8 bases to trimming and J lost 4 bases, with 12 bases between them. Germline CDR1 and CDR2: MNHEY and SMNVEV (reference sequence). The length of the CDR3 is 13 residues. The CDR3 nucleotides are TGTGCCAGCTCTGACAGCATAAATCAGCCCCAGCATTTT. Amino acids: CASSDSINQPQHF.

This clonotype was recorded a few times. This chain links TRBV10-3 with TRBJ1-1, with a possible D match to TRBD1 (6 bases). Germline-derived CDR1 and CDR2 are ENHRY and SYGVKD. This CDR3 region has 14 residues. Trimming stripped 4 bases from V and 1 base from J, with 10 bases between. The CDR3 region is CAISAGVWNTEAFF. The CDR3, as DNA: TGTGCCATCAGTGCAGGGGTCTGGAACACTGAAGCTTTCTTT.

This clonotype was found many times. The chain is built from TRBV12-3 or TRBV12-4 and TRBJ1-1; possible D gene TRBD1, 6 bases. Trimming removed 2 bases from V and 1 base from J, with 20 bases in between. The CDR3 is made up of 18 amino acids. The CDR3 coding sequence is TGTGCCAGCAGTTTACCCGGGACCTGGGGCAGGGGGAACACTGAAGCTTTCTTT. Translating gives CASSLPGTWGRGNTEAFF.

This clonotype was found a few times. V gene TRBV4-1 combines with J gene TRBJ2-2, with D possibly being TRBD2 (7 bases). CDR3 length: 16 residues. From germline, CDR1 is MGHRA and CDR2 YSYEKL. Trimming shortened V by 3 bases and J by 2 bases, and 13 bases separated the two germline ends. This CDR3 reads CASSHWGGLNTGELFF. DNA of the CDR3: TGCGCCAGCAGCCATTGGGGGGGGCTAAACACCGGGGAGCTGTTTTTT.

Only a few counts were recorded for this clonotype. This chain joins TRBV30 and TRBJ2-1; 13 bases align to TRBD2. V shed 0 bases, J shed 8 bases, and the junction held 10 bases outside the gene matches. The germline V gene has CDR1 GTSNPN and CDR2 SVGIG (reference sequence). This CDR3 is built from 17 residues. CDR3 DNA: TGTGCCTGGAGTGTGGGACTAGCGGGGCTCACGGGGGATGAGCAGTTCTTC. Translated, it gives CAWSVGLAGLTGDEQFF.

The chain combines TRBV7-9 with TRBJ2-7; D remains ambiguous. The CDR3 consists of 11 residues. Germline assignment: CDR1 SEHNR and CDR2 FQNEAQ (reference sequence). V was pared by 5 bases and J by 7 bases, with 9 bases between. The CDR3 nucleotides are TGTGCCAGCAGCCGGAGACAAGAGCAGTACTTC. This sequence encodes CASSRRQEQYF.

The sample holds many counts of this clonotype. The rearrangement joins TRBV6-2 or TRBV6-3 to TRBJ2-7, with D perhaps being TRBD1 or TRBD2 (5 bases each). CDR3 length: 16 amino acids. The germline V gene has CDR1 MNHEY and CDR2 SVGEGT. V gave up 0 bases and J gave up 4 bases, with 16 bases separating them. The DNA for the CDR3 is TGTGCCAGCAGTTACTCGAATTTGGTCAGGGAGTACGAGCAGTACTTC. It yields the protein CASSYSNLVREYEQYF.

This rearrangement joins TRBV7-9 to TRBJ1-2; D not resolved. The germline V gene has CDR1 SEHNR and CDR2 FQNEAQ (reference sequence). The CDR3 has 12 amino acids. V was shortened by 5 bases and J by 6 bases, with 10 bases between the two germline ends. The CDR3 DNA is TGTGCCAGCAGCCTAAGGTTTGATGGCTACACCTTC. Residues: CASSLRFDGYTF.

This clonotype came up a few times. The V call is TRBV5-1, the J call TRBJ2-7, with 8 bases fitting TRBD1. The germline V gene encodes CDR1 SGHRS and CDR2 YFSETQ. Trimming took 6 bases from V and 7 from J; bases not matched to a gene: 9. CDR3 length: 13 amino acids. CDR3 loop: CASMSQGAWEQYF. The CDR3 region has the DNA TGCGCCAGCATGAGTCAGGGGGCGTGGGAGCAGTACTTC.